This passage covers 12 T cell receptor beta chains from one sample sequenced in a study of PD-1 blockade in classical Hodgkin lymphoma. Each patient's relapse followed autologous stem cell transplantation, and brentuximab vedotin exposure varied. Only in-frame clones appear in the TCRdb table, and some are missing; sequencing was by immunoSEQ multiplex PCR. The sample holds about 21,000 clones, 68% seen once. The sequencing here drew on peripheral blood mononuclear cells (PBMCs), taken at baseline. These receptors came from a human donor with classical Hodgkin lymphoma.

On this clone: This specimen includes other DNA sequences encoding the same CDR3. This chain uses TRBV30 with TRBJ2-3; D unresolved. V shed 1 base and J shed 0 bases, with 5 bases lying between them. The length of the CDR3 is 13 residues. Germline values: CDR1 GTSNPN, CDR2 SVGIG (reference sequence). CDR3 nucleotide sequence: TGTGCCTGGAGTGGCAGAAGCACAGATACGCAGTATTTT. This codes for CAWSGRSTDTQYF.

CDR3 DNA: TGTGCCAGCAGTTACCTGGACAGCGATGGCTACACCTTC. As protein: CASSYLDSDGYTF. The chain links TRBV6-5 to TRBJ1-2, with D possibly being TRBD1 (6 bases). Trimming took 2 bases from V and 6 from J, leaving 10 bases between them. The germline gives CDR1 MNHEY, CDR2 SVGAGI. This CDR3 has 13 residues.

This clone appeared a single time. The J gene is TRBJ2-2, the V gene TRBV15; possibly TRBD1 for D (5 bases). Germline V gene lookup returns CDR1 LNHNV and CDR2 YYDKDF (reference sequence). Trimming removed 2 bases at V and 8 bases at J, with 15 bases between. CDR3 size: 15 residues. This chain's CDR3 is CATSRISRDPGELFF. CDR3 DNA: TGTGCCACCAGCAGAATCTCCAGGGATCCGGGGGAGCTGTTTTTT.

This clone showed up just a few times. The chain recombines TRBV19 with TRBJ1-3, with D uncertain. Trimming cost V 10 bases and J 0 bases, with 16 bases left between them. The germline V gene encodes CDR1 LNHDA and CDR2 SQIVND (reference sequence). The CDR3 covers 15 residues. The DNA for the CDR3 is TGTGCCACACCTCTTCCAGGCTTCTCTGGAAACACCATATATTTT. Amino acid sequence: CATPLPGFSGNTIYF.

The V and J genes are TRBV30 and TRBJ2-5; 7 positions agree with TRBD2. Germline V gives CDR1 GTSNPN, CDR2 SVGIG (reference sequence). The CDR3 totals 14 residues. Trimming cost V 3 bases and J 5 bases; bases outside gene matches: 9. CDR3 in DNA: TGTGCCTGGAGGGGAGCGGGAATGGGTGAGACCCAGTACTTC. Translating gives CAWRGAGMGETQYF.

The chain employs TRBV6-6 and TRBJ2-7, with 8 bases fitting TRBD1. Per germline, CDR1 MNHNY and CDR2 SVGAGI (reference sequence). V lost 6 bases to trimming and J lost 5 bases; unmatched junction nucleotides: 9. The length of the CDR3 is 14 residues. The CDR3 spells CASRNRQGWNEQYF. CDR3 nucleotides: TGTGCCAGCAGGAACAGACAGGGGTGGAACGAGCAGTACTTC.

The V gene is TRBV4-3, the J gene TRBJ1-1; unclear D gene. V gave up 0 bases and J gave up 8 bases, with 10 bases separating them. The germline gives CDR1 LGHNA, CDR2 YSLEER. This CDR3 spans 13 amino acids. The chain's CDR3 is CASSQDPGVEAFF. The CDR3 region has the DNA TGCGCCAGCAGCCAAGATCCCGGGGTGGAAGCTTTCTTT.

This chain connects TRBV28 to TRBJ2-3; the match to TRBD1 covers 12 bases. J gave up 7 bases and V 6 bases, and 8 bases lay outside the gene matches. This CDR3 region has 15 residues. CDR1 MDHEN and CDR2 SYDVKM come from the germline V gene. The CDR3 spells CASRGGTGGEHTQYF. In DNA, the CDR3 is TGTGCCAGCAGGGGAGGGACAGGGGGCGAACATACGCAGTATTTT.

The CDR3 coding sequence is TGTGCCAGTAGTATGGGACAGCACACTGAAGCTTTCTTT. Protein product: CASSMGQHTEAFF. This sequence joins TRBV19 and TRBJ1-1; TRBD1 matches at 7 bases. The germline V gene encodes CDR1 LNHDA and CDR2 SQIVND (reference sequence). This CDR3 has 13 residues. V was pared by 3 bases and J by 3 bases, with 1 base of the junction left unmatched.

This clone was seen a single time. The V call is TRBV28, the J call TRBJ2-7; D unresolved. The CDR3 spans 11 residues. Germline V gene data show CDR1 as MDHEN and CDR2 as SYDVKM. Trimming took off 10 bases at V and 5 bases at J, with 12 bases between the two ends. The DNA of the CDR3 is TGTGCCACCCAAGTTGGTGACGAGCAGTACTTC. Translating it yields CATQVGDEQYF.

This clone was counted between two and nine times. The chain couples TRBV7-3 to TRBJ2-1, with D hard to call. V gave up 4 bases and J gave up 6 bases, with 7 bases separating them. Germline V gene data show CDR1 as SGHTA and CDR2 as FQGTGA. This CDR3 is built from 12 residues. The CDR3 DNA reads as TGTGCCAGCAGCTACCAGAGCAATGAGCAGTTCTTC. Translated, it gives CASSYQSNEQFF.

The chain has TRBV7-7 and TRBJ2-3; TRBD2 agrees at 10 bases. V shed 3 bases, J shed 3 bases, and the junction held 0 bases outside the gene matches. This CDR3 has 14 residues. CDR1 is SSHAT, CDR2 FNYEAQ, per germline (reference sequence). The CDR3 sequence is CASSFSGRTDTQYF. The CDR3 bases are TGTGCCAGCAGCTTTAGCGGGAGGACAGATACGCAGTATTTT.